The present T cell receptor (beta chain) was sequenced within a study of blood T cells in healthy people across ages. Study-wide findings and caveats: Age brought a roughly linear fall in TCR beta diversity measured per million T cells. Possibly, changes in expanded clonotypes were confounded because donor CMV status was unknown. Since the PBMCs were unsorted, naive and antigen-experienced cells could not be conclusively compared.

The CDR3 extends over 16 amino acids. V shed 3 bases and J shed 0 bases, with 13 bases lying between them. A second about 7 to 11 cycle PCR used barcoded and J-beta primers. Each cDNA molecule was tagged by a template-switch adaptor that had 12 random nucleotides. TCRdb passed the 5' RACE reads through MiXCR, listing each CDR3 protein once. In the table there are 700,000 or so distinct CDR3 sequences, 35% to 50% of which are singletons. Points on this clonotype: As yet, its antigen is unknown.

The sample consisted of blood. This clonotype was sampled from a man older than 75 in good health. The chain combines TRBV12-3 or TRBV12-4 with TRBJ2-3; maybe TRBD2 (5 bases). CDR3 in DNA: TGTGCCAGCAGTTTTCGCCCGGGATCTAGCACAGATACGCAGTATTTT. Translating it yields CASSFRPGSSTDTQYF.